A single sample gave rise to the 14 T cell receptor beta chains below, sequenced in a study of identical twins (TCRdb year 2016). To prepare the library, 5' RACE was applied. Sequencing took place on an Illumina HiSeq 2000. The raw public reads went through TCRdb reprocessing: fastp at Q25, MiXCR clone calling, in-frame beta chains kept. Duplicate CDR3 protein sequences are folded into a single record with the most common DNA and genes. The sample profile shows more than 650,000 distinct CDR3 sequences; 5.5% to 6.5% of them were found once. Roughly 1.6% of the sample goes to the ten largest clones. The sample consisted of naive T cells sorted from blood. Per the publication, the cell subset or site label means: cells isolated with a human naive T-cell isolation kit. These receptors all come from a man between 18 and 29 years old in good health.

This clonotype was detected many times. The CDR3, as DNA: TGCAGCGTCCTAACACCCGTTAACAGGGGAAACATTCAGTACTTC. Its translation is CSVLTPVNRGNIQYF. The gene calls are TRBV29-1 and TRBJ2-4, with 7 bases lining up with TRBD1. J was trimmed by 6 bases and V by 6 bases; bases with no gene match: 14. The CDR3 spans 15 residues. Germline V gene lookup returns CDR1 SQVTM and CDR2 ANQGSEA.

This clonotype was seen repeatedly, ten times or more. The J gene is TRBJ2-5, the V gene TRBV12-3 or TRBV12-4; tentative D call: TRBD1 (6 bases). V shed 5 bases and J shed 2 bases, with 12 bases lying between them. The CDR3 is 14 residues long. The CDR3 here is CASSRQARQETQYF. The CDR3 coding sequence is TGTGCCAGCAGTAGACAGGCTCGACAAGAGACCCAGTACTTC.

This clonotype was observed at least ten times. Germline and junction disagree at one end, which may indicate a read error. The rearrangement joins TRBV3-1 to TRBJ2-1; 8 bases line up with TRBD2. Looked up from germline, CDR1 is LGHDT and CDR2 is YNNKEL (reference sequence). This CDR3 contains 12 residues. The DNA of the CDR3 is TGTGCCAGCAGCAACCTAAAGCGGGAGCTGATCTTC. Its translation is CASSNLKRELIF.

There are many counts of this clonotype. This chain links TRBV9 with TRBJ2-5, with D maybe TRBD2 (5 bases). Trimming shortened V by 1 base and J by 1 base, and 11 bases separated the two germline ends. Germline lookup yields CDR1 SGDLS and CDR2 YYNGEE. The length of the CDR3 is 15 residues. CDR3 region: CASSVSGFGQETQYF. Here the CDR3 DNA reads TGTGCCAGCAGCGTATCGGGGTTTGGCCAAGAGACCCAGTACTTC.

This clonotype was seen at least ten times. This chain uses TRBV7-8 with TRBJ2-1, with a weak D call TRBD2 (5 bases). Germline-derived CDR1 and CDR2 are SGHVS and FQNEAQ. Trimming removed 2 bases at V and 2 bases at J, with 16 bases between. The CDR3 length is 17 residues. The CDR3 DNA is TGTGCCAGCAGCTTATATTTTCAGCGGAGGCCCTACAATGAGCAGTTCTTC. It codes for CASSLYFQRRPYNEQFF. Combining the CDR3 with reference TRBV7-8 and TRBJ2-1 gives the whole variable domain GAGVSQSPRYKVAKRGQDVALRCDPISGHVSLFWYQQALGQGPEFLTYFQNEAQLDKSGLPSDRFFAERPEGSVSTLKIQRTQQEDSAVYLCASSLYFQRRPYNEQFFGPGTRLTVL.

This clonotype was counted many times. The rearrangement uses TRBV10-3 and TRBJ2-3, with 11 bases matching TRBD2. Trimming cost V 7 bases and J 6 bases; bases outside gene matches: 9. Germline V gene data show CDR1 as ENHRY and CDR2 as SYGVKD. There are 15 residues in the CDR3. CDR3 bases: TGTGCCATCAAAATAGAGGGACTAGCGGCCGATACGCAGTATTTT. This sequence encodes CAIKIEGLAADTQYF.

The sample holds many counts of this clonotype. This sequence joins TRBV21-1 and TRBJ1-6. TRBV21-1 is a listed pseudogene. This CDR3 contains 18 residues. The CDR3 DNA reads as TGTGCCAGCAGCAACCCTACGGGGGGGCAGGGATATAATTCACCCCTCCACTTT. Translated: CASSNPTGGQGYNSPLHF.

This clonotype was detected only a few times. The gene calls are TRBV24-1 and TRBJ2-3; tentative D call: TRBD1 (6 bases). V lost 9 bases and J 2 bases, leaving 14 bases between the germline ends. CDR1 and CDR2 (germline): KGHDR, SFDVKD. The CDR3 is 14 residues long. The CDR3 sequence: CATGKRDITDTQYF. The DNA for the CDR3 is TGTGCCACCGGGAAAAGGGACATCACAGATACGCAGTATTTT.

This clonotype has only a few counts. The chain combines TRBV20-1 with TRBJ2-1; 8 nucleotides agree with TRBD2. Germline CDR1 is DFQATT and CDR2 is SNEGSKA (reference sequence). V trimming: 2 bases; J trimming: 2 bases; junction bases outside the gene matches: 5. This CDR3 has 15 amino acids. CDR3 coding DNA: TGCAGTGCTAGAAGACGGGAGGGTACCTACAATGAGCAGTTCTTC. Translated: CSARRREGTYNEQFF.

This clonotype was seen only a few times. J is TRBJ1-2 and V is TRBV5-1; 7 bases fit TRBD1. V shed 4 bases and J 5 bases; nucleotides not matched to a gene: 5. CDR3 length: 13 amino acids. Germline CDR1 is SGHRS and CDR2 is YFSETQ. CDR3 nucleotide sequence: TGCGCCAGCAGCGAGGACAGGCTTTATGGCTACACCTTC. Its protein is CASSEDRLYGYTF.

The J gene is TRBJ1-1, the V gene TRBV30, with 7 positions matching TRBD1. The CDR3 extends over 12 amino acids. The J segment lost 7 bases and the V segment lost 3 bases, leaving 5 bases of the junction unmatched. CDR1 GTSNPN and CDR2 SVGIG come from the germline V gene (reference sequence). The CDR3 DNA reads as TGTGCCTGGAGGGGGGGGACAGATGAAGCTTTCTTT. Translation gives CAWRGGTDEAFF.

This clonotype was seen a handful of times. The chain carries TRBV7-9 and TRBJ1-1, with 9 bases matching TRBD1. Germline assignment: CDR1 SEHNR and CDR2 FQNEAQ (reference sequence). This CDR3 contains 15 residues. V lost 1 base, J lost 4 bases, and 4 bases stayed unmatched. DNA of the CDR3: TGTGCCAGCAGCTTAGAGGGACAGGGATCCACTGAAGCTTTCTTT. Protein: CASSLEGQGSTEAFF.

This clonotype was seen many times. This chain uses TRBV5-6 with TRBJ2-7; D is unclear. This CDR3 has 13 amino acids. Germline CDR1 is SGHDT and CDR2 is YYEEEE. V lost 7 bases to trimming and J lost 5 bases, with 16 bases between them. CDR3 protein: CASSGPLIHEQYF. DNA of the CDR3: TGTGCCAGCTCCGGGCCGTTAATCCACGAGCAGTACTTC.

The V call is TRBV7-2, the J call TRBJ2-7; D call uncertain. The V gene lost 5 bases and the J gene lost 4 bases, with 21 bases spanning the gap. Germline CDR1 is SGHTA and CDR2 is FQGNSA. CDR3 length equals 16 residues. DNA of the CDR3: TGTGCCAGCAGCAGTTTCCCCCCGGGTTATTCTTACGAGCAGTACTTC. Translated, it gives CASSSFPPGYSYEQYF. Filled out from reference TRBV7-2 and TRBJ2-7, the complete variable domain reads GAGVSQSPSNKVTEKGKDVELRCDPISGHTALYWYRQSLGQGLEFLIYFQGNSAPDKSGLPSDRFSAERTGGSVSTLTIQRTQQEDSAVYLCASSSFPPGYSYEQYFGPGTRLTVT.